The T cell receptor (beta chain) under discussion was sequenced for a study of cytomegalovirus exposure and HLA in healthy donors. Across the study: As released early, the data held approximately 80 million unique TCRs from HLA-typed donors. General study findings and limits: Common viral pathogens (according to a later analysis) appeared linked to several of the most significant clusters.

As for this clone: Its antigen is still unknown.

The PCR had 60 Vbeta and 13 Jbeta primers. Libraries were prepared by immunoSEQ multiplex PCR; TCRdb keeps only in-frame clonotypes and omits some of them. The repertoire has 200,000 to 250,000 clones, 80% to 90% of them found once; the top ten carry 1%. V lost 1 base, J lost 6 bases, and 16 bases lay in between. This CDR3 is 15 amino acids long. The germline CDR1 and CDR2 sequences are LNHNV and YYDKDF (reference sequence). The source of this sequence is a woman under 30 in good health and CMV-seronegative. Sequenced: PBMCs. The chain links TRBV15 to TRBJ2-7, with a possible D match to TRBD2 (6 bases). CDR3: CATSRVRPGEGEQYF. CDR3 coding DNA: TGTGCCACCAGCAGAGTCAGACCGGGAGAAGGCGAGCAGTACTTC.